Below, 12 T cell receptor beta chains from the same sample are listed, as sequenced in a study of T cells in Graves' hyperthyroidism and ophthalmopathy. What was amplified from RNA transcripts were TCR beta CDR3 regions. With the HTBI primer set, the TCR CDR3 went through a first round of RT-PCR. TCRdb passed the multiplex PCR reads through MiXCR, listing each CDR3 protein once. Of approximately 400,000 distinct CDR3 sequences listed, 15% are singletons. Sequenced: blood. These receptors were collected from a woman in her twenties or thirties with Graves' hyperthyroidism.

This clonotype has ten or more counts. V usage is TRBV28 and J usage is TRBJ2-7, with TRBD1 matching over 7 bases. Trimming took 8 bases from V and 0 from J; bases not matched to a gene: 10. This CDR3 region has 15 residues. Germline values: CDR1 MDHEN, CDR2 SYDVKM. This chain's CDR3 is CASSGMGDSSYEQYF. The CDR3 DNA reads TGTGCCAGCTCGGGGATGGGGGACAGCTCCTACGAGCAGTACTTC.

This clonotype has ten or more counts. DNA for the CDR3: TGCGCCAGCAGTAACCGGTCTGGACAGGGGGCGGTCGAGCAGTACTTC. Protein: CASSNRSGQGAVEQYF. The V gene is TRBV10-1, the J gene TRBJ2-7; TRBD1 agrees at 11 bases. Germline V lookup: CDR1 WNHNN, CDR2 SYGVQD (reference sequence). The CDR3 length is 16 residues. V shed 5 bases and J 6 bases; nucleotides not matched to a gene: 12.

In its sample, this clonotype was seen many times. The chain joins TRBV7-8 to TRBJ2-7, with 9 bases fitting TRBD1. Germline V gene lookup returns CDR1 SGHVS and CDR2 FQNEAQ. This CDR3 is 19 amino acids long. The J segment lost 6 bases and the V segment lost 1 base, leaving 19 bases of the junction unmatched. As DNA, the CDR3 is TGTGCCAGCAGCTTAGAGGGTAAAGGTGAGCGGGACAGGGTCAGCGAGCAGTACTTC. Encoded protein: CASSLEGKGERDRVSEQYF.

Ten or more counts support this clonotype. This sequence joins TRBV27 and TRBJ2-7, with D maybe TRBD2 (6 bases). The CDR3 contains 14 residues. V was clipped by 6 bases and J by 2 bases, with 14 bases between them. Germline V lookup: CDR1 MNHEY, CDR2 SMNVEV (reference sequence). The chain's CDR3 is CASRVAVGAYEQYF. Here the CDR3 DNA reads TGTGCCAGCAGAGTAGCGGTAGGGGCCTACGAGCAGTACTTC.

This clonotype was counted a few times. The chain is built from TRBV5-5 and TRBJ1-1; TRBD1 agrees at 8 bases. V shed 2 bases and J 7 bases; nucleotides not matched to a gene: 7. The germline V gene encodes CDR1 SGHKS and CDR2 YYEKEE (reference sequence). The CDR3 extends over 14 amino acids. Here the CDR3 reads CASSFGQGAVEAFF. The CDR3 nucleotides read TGTGCCAGCAGCTTTGGGCAGGGGGCAGTTGAAGCTTTCTTT.

This clonotype showed up many times. This chain joins TRBV28 and TRBJ1-1; D unresolved. The germline CDR1 and CDR2 sequences are MDHEN and SYDVKM. V lost 5 bases, J lost 0 bases, and 13 bases lay in between. CDR3 length: 15 residues. In DNA, the CDR3 is TGTGCCAGCAGTCCAGGAGGACGGATGAACACTGAAGCTTTCTTT. This encodes CASSPGGRMNTEAFF.

This clonotype has more than one count but fewer than ten. The rearrangement joins TRBV27 to TRBJ2-2; 11 bases map to TRBD2. Germline values: CDR1 MNHEY, CDR2 SMNVEV (reference sequence). The length of the CDR3 is 17 residues. Trimming took 4 bases from V and 5 from J; bases not matched to a gene: 9. The chain's CDR3 is CASSSTSGTFLTGELFF. The DNA for the CDR3 is TGTGCCAGCAGTTCGACTAGCGGGACTTTTCTTACCGGGGAGCTGTTTTTT.

The chain links TRBV6-1 to TRBJ1-1; D is undetermined. Germline V gene lookup returns CDR1 MNHNS and CDR2 SASEGT. Trimming left V 6 bases short and J 0 bases short, with 8 bases between. CDR3 length: 13 residues. The CDR3 is CASRREVNTEAFF. The CDR3 region has the DNA TGTGCCAGCAGGAGGGAGGTGAACACTGAAGCTTTCTTT.

This clonotype showed up many times. This chain links TRBV12-3 or TRBV12-4 with TRBJ2-3; 10 bases are a match to TRBD2. J was trimmed by 8 bases and V by 6 bases; bases with no gene match: 11. The CDR3 sequence is 15 residues long. CDR3 DNA: TGTGCCAGCAGCGACACTGCTAGCGGGAGAGGTACGCAGTATTTT. Amino acids: CASSDTASGRGTQYF.

The V call is TRBV10-3, the J call TRBJ2-7, with 7 positions matching TRBD2. The junction had 10 bases not matched to a gene; V was cut back by 3 bases and J by 2 bases. The CDR3 contains 16 residues. CDR1 is ENHRY and CDR2 is SYGVKD in the germline V gene. The CDR3 spells CAISDPPSGTAYEQYF. In nucleotides, the CDR3 is TGTGCCATCAGTGACCCCCCAAGCGGGACTGCCTACGAGCAGTACTTC.

This clonotype was picked up a small number of times. The CDR3 sequence is CASRLFNQPQHF. CDR3 sequence (DNA): TGTGCCAGCAGACTCTTCAATCAGCCCCAGCATTTT. The chain uses TRBV28 and TRBJ1-5; D call uncertain. The ends were cut back, 6 bases at V and 3 bases at J, with 6 bases in the middle. The CDR3 covers 12 residues. Germline-derived CDR1 and CDR2 are MDHEN and SYDVKM. The full variable domain, its missing parts supplied by reference TRBV28 and TRBJ1-5, is DVKVTQSSRYLVKRTGEKVFLECVQDMDHENMFWYRQDPGLGLRLIYFSYDVKMKEKGDIPEGYSVSREKKERFSLILESASTNQTSMYLCASRLFNQPQHFGDGTRLSIL.

This clonotype occurred many times. This chain joins TRBV7-8 and TRBJ2-4, with D possibly called TRBD1 or TRBD2 (5 bases each). The CDR3 runs to 15 residues. V lost 3 bases and J lost 5, with 14 bases in between. Per germline, CDR1 SGHVS and CDR2 FQNEAQ. For the CDR3, the DNA is TGTGCCAGCAGCTTTGGTAACCGGGACCAAAACATTCAGTACTTC. Amino acid sequence: CASSFGNRDQNIQYF. Together with reference TRBV7-8 and TRBJ2-4, the CDR3 gives the full variable domain: GAGVSQSPRYKVAKRGQDVALRCDPISGHVSLFWYQQALGQGPEFLTYFQNEAQLDKSGLPSDRFFAERPEGSVSTLKIQRTQQEDSAVYLCASSFGNRDQNIQYFGAGTRLSVL.